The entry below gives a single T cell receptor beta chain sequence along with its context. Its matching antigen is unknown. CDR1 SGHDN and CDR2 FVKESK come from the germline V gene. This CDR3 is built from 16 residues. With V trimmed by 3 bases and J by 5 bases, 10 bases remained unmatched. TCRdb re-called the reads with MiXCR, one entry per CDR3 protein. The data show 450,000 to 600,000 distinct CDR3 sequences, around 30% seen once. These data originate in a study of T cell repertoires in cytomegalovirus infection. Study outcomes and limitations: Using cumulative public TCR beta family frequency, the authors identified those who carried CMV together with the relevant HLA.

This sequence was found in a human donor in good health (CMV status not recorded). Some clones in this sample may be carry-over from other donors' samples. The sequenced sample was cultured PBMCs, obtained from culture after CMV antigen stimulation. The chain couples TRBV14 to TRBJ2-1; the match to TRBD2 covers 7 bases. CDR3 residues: CASSHRAGWPDNEQFF. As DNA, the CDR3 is TGTGCCAGCAGCCATAGAGCGGGATGGCCCGACAATGAGCAGTTCTTC.